Below are 20 T cell receptor beta chains sequenced from a single sample in a study of control samples from healthy donors and cancer patients. This table comes from immunoSEQ multiplex PCR, and its TCRdb copy is limited to in-frame clones, with some not included. The data contain 150,000 to 170,000 clones, approximately 94% of them seen just once; the ten biggest clones take up approximately 5.7%. Sequencing was carried out using blood. The source of these receptors is a middle-aged man in good health.

This rearrangement joins TRBV25-1 to TRBJ1-3; D unclear. Germline CDR1 is MGHDK and CDR2 is SYGVNS. The V and J ends lost 2 bases and 0 bases respectively, with 2 bases between them. The CDR3 has 13 residues. This CDR3 is CASSEHSGNTIYF. In nucleotides, the CDR3 is TGTGCCAGCAGTGAACACTCTGGAAACACCATATATTTT.

The rearrangement joins TRBV5-5 to TRBJ2-5; D may match TRBD1 or TRBD2 (5 bases each). Looked up from germline, CDR1 is SGHKS and CDR2 is YYEKEE (reference sequence). CDR3 length: 13 amino acids. V was trimmed by 3 bases and J by 5 bases, leaving 11 bases between them. The CDR3: CASSSGRGETQYF. The CDR3 DNA follows: TGTGCCAGCAGCTCGGGGCGAGGGGAGACCCAGTACTTC.

The chain recombines TRBV2 with TRBJ1-1; D is undetermined. CDR1 and CDR2 (germline): SNHLY, FYNNEI. This CDR3 is 12 amino acids long. V was cut by 5 bases and J by 1 base, with 5 bases left in between. The chain's CDR3 is CASSPANTEAFF. CDR3 sequence (DNA): TGTGCCAGCAGTCCGGCGAACACTGAAGCTTTCTTT.

The chain links TRBV7-2 to TRBJ1-2; possibly TRBD1 for D (6 bases). The germline gives CDR1 SGHTA, CDR2 FQGNSA. The CDR3 has 14 residues. Trimming stripped 4 bases from V and 8 bases from J, with 17 bases between. The DNA of the CDR3 is TGTGCCAGCAGCTCCCTCGGGGGGGCGTGGGGCTACACCTTC. Translating it yields CASSSLGGAWGYTF.

The chain recombines TRBV10-2 with TRBJ1-1, with 8 bases aligning to TRBD1. V lost 6 bases to trimming and J lost 4 bases; unmatched junction nucleotides: 7. Germline V gene sequence: CDR1 WSHSY, CDR2 SAAADI. This CDR3 contains 14 residues. For the CDR3, the DNA is TGCGCCAGCAGACGACAGGGGAGGAGCACTGAAGCTTTCTTT. Its translation is CASRRQGRSTEAFF.

The chain joins TRBV19 to TRBJ2-7, with TRBD1 matching over 10 bases. The CDR3 is made up of 13 amino acids. After removal of 10 bases from V and 7 bases from J, the junction contained 10 bases not matched to a gene. Germline V gene lookup returns CDR1 LNHDA and CDR2 SQIVND (reference sequence). This chain's CDR3 is CATRQGALGEQYF. The DNA of the CDR3 is TGTGCCACTAGACAGGGGGCGCTGGGAGAGCAGTACTTC.

The genes are TRBV24-1 and TRBJ2-7; TRBD1 might be the D (5 bases). Between the trimmed V and J ends, which lost 4 bases and 5 bases, there was a span of 17 bases. Germline CDR1 KGHDR, CDR2 SFDVKD. The CDR3 is made up of 15 amino acids. In DNA form, the CDR3 reads TGTGCCACCAGTGAATCCGTAGCAGGGCGCCACGAGCAGTACTTC. Translated: CATSESVAGRHEQYF.

The J gene is TRBJ1-1, the V gene TRBV5-4, with D unresolved. Germline CDR1 and CDR2: SGHNT and YYREEE (reference sequence). This CDR3 spans 12 amino acids. The germline V and J ends were trimmed by 3 bases and 1 base, with 4 bases remaining between them. The CDR3 loop is CASSYGNTEAFF. The CDR3 DNA is TGTGCCAGCAGCTACGGGAACACTGAAGCTTTCTTT.

The chain couples TRBV7-2 to TRBJ1-2, with 11 bases that match TRBD1. In germline, CDR1 is SGHTA, CDR2 FQGNSA. The J segment lost 6 bases and the V segment lost 5 bases, leaving 8 bases of the junction unmatched. The CDR3 runs 15 residues. The CDR3 region is CASSEAGTGGHGYTF. Written as DNA, the CDR3 is TGTGCCAGCAGCGAAGCGGGGACAGGGGGACATGGCTACACCTTC.

The chain is built from TRBV5-1 and TRBJ1-2, with D possibly being TRBD1 (5 bases). The CDR3 loop spans 12 amino acids. Germline-derived CDR1 and CDR2 are SGHRS and YFSETQ. Between the trimmed V and J ends, which lost 4 bases and 6 bases, there was a span of 10 bases. Written as DNA, the CDR3 is TGCGCCAGCAGCCGGGACGCCAATGGCTACACCTTC. Its protein product is CASSRDANGYTF.

This clone has a single count. This rearrangement joins TRBV18 to TRBJ1-2; no clear D. V was clipped by 3 bases and J by 8 bases, with 10 bases between them. The CDR3 consists of 12 residues. The germline CDR1 and CDR2 sequences are KGHSH and LQKENI. The DNA for the CDR3 is TGTGCCAGCTCACCTCTGATGGAAGGCTACACCTTC. Amino acids: CASSPLMEGYTF. Full variable domain (rest looked up from reference TRBV18 and TRBJ1-2): NAGVMQNPRHLVRRRGQEARLRCSPMKGHSHVYWYRQLPEEGLKFMVYLQKENIIDESGMPKERFSAEFPKEGPSILRIQQVVRGDSAAYFCASSPLMEGYTFGSGTRLTVV.

The chain links TRBV7-2 to TRBJ1-6, with a possible D match to TRBD1 (5 bases). Trimming took off 2 bases at V and 7 bases at J, with 12 bases between the two ends. The CDR3 is made up of 15 amino acids. Germline assignment: CDR1 SGHTA and CDR2 FQGNSA. The CDR3 DNA follows: TGTGCCAGCAGCTTAATCGCGGACATAAATTCACCCCTCCACTTT. Amino acids: CASSLIADINSPLHF.

This chain connects TRBV18 to TRBJ2-1; D is ambiguous. The CDR3 sequence is 13 residues long. Looked up from germline, CDR1 is KGHSH and CDR2 is LQKENI. V dropped 3 bases and J dropped 5 bases, with 8 bases sitting between them. The CDR3, as DNA: TGTGCCAGCTCACCTGACATCAACAATGAGCAGTTCTTC. Protein sequence: CASSPDINNEQFF.

The rearrangement uses TRBV4-3 and TRBJ1-3, with D unclear. The germline V gene encodes CDR1 LGHNA and CDR2 YSLEER. The length of the CDR3 is 18 residues. Trimming stripped 2 bases from V and 0 bases from J, with 17 bases between. CDR3 sequence: CASSQRLGRSSSGNTIYF. The CDR3 nucleotides are TGCGCCAGCAGCCAAAGGCTCGGAAGGTCCAGCTCTGGAAACACCATATATTTT.

The chain carries TRBV28 and TRBJ1-1; 9 positions agree with TRBD1. Looked up from germline, CDR1 is MDHEN and CDR2 is SYDVKM. The J segment lost 4 bases and the V segment lost 3 bases, leaving 3 bases of the junction unmatched. CDR3 size: 14 residues. CDR3 loop: CASSLGQGITEAFF. CDR3 nucleotide sequence: TGTGCCAGCAGTTTGGGACAGGGTATCACTGAAGCTTTCTTT. The variable domain in full, completed from reference TRBV28 and TRBJ1-1, reads DVKVTQSSRYLVKRTGEKVFLECVQDMDHENMFWYRQDPGLGLRLIYFSYDVKMKEKGDIPEGYSVSREKKERFSLILESASTNQTSMYLCASSLGQGITEAFFGQGTRLTVV.

V and J are TRBV19 and TRBJ1-5; D unresolved. CDR1 is LNHDA and CDR2 is SQIVND in the germline V gene (reference sequence). V shed 5 bases and J shed 2 bases, with 10 bases lying between them. This CDR3 has 14 amino acids. In DNA, the CDR3 is TGTGCCAGTAGTTCCGGGCCGGGCAATCAGCCCCAGCATTTT. It specifies CASSSGPGNQPQHF.

In regard to this clone: In the same sample, other DNA sequences code for this CDR3. This sequence joins TRBV19 and TRBJ1-5; no clear D gene. Germline V gene lookup returns CDR1 LNHDA and CDR2 SQIVND (reference sequence). V gave up 3 bases and J gave up 5 bases, with 5 bases separating them. CDR3 length equals 12 residues. The CDR3 DNA reads as TGTGCCAGTAGTATCCGAGATCAGCCCCAGCATTTT. Its protein product is CASSIRDQPQHF.

The J gene is TRBJ1-5, the V gene TRBV10-3; maybe TRBD1 (5 bases). Germline V gene lookup returns CDR1 ENHRY and CDR2 SYGVKD. V lost 5 bases to trimming and J lost 6 bases, with 11 bases between them. The CDR3 contains 13 residues. The CDR3 loop reads CAISWQGGQPQHF. The CDR3 bases are TGTGCCATCAGTTGGCAGGGTGGTCAGCCCCAGCATTTT.

This clone was observed a few times. The V gene is TRBV6-5, the J gene TRBJ1-1; D call uncertain. The CDR3 totals 14 residues. With 0 bases removed from V and 1 base from J, the gap between germline ends came to 6 bases. Germline assignment: CDR1 MNHEY and CDR2 SVGAGI. The CDR3: CASSYSARNTEAFF. The CDR3 DNA is TGTGCCAGCAGTTACTCGGCAAGGAACACTGAAGCTTTCTTT.

The chain has TRBV28 and TRBJ1-5, with D maybe TRBD1 (5 bases). The CDR3 consists of 15 residues. Trimming took 1 base from V and 0 from J, leaving 7 bases between them. Germline values: CDR1 MDHEN, CDR2 SYDVKM. The CDR3 protein is CASSLFGASNQPQHF. Here the CDR3 DNA reads TGTGCCAGCAGTTTATTCGGGGCTAGCAATCAGCCCCAGCATTTT.